This T cell receptor (beta chain) was sequenced in a study of blood T cell repertoires in COVID-19. Study as a whole: Specimens from acute and convalescent COVID-19 originated in the United States, Italy and Spain.

Under the authors' procedure: Estimated nucleated cell counts came from reference gene primer amplification. Method: immunoSEQ multiplex PCR; TCRdb's copy keeps in-frame clones and lacks some. V and J calls and clone size come straight from that table; D and trimming were deduced from the DNA. The sample includes 55,000 to 65,000 clones, roughly 87% of them seen just once. The specimen was peripheral blood. This receptor was taken from a man at least 80 years old in a cohort sampled during active COVID-19.

The CDR3 region has the DNA TGTGCCAGCAGCCAAGAATCAGTTACAGGGAGCTACGAGCAGTACTTC. It translates to CASSQESVTGSYEQYF. The rearrangement links TRBV3-1 (or the pseudogene TRBV3-2) to TRBJ2-7; D possibly corresponds to TRBD1 (6 bases). V lost 0 bases to trimming and J lost 3 bases, with 15 bases between them. This CDR3 region has 16 residues. Germline V lookup: CDR1 LGHDT, CDR2 YNNKEL (reference sequence).